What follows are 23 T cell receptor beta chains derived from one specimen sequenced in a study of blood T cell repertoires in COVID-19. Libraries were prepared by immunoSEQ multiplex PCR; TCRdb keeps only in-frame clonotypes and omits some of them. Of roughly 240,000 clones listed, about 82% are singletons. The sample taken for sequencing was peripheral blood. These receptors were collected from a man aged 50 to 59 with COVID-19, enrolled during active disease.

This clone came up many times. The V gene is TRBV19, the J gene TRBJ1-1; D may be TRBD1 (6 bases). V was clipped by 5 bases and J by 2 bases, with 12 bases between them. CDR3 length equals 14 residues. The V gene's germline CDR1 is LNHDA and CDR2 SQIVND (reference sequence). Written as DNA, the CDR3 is TGTGCCAGTAGTCGTCCCGGGACAAACACTGAAGCTTTCTTT. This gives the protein CASSRPGTNTEAFF. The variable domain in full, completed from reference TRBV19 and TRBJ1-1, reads DGGITQSPKYLFRKEGQNVTLSCEQNLNHDAMYWYRQDPGQGLRLIYYSQIVNDFQKGDIAEGYSVSREKKESFPLTVTSAQKNPTAFYLCASSRPGTNTEAFFGQGTRLTVV.

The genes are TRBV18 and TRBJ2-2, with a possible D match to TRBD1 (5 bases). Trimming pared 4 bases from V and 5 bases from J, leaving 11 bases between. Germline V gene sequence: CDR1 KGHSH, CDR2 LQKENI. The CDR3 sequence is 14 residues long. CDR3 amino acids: CASSRGRLTGELFF. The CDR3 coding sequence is TGTGCCAGCTCACGGGGCAGACTTACCGGGGAGCTGTTTTTT.

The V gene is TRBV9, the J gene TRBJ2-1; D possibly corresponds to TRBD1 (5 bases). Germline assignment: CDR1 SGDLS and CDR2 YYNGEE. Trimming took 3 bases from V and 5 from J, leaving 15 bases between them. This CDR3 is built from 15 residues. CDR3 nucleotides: TGTGCCAGCAGCGCGCCAGGGTTTAGGGACAATGAGCAGTTCTTC. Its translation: CASSAPGFRDNEQFF.

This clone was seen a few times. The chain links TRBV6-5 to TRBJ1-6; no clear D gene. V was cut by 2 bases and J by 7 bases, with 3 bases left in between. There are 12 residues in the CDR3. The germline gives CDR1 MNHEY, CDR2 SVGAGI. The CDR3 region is CASSYQNSPLHF. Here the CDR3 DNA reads TGTGCCAGCAGTTACCAGAATTCACCCCTCCACTTT.

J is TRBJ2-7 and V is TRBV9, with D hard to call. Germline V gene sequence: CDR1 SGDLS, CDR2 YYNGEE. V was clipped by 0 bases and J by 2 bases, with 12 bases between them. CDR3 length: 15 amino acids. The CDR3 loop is CASSVGAGFAYEQYF. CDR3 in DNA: TGTGCCAGCAGCGTAGGGGCAGGTTTCGCCTACGAGCAGTACTTC.

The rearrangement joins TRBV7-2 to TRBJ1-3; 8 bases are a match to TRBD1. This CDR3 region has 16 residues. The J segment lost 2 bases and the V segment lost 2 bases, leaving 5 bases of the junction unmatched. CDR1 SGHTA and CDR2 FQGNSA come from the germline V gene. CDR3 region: CASSLNPDRAGNTIYF. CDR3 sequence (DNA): TGTGCCAGCAGCTTAAACCCGGACAGGGCTGGAAACACCATATATTTT. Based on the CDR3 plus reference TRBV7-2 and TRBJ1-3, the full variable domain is GAGVSQSPSNKVTEKGKDVELRCDPISGHTALYWYRQSLGQGLEFLIYFQGNSAPDKSGLPSDRFSAERTGGSVSTLTIQRTQQEDSAVYLCASSLNPDRAGNTIYFGEGSWLTVV.

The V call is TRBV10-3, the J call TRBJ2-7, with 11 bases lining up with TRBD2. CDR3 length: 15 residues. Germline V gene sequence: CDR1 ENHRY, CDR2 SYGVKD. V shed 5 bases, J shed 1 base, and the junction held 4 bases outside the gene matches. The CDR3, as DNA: TGTGCCATCAGTATCACTAGCGGGGGTTCCTACGAGCAGTACTTC. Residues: CAISITSGGSYEQYF.

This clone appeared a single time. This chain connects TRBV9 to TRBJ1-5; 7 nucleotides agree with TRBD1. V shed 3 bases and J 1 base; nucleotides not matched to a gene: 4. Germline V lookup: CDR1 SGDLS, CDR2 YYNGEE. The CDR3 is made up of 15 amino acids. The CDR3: CASSETTGSNQPQHF. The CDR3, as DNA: TGTGCCAGCAGCGAGACGACAGGGAGCAATCAGCCCCAGCATTTT.

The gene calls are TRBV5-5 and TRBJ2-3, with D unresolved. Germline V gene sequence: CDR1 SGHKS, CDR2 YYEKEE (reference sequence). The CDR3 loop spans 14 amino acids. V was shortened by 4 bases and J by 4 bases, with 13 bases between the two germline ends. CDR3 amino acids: CASSPPRWADTQYF. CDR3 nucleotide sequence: TGTGCCAGCAGCCCCCCCAGGTGGGCAGATACGCAGTATTTT.

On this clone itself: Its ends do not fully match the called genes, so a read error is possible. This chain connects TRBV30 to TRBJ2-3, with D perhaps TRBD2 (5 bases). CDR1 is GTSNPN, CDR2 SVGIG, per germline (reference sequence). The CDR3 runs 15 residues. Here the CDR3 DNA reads TGTGCCTGGAGTGTAGCACCACGAGGGCAGATAACACGAGCTTTT. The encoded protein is CAWSVAPRGQITRAF.

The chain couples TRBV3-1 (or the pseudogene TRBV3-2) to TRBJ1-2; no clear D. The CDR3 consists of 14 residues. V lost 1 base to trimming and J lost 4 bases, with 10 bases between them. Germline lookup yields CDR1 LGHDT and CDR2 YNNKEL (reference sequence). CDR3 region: CASSQGSGSYGYTF. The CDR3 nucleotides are TGTGCCAGCAGCCAAGGTTCCGGGTCCTATGGCTACACCTTC.

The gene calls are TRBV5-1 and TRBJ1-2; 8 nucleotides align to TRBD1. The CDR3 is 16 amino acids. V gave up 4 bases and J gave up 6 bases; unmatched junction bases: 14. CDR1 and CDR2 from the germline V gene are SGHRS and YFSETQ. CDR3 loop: CASSGTLDRAGNGYTF. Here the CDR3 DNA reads TGCGCCAGCAGCGGGACGTTGGACAGGGCGGGTAATGGCTACACCTTC.

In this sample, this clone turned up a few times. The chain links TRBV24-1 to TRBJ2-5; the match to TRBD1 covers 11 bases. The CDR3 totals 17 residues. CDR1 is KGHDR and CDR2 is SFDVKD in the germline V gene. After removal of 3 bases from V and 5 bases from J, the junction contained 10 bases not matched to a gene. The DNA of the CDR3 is TGTGCCACCAGTGATAGGCGGGGACAGGGGGATATGGAGACCCAGTACTTC. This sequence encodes CATSDRRGQGDMETQYF.

CDR3 in amino acids: CASSSRGQENEKLFF. The CDR3 coding sequence is TGTGCCAGCAGCTCCCGGGGACAGGAGAATGAAAAACTGTTTTTT. The chain has TRBV7-8 and TRBJ1-4; TRBD1 agrees at 8 bases. Germline CDR1 reads SGHVS; CDR2 reads FQNEAQ. The junction had 6 bases not matched to a gene; V was cut back by 4 bases and J by 5 bases. This CDR3 is built from 15 residues.

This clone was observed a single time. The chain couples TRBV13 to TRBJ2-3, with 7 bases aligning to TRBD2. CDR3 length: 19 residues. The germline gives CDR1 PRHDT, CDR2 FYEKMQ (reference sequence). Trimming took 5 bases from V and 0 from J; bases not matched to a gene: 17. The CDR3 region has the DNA TGTGCCAGCAGCCCCCAATTTGGGGGGGTGGGGGACAGCACAGATACGCAGTATTTT. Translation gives CASSPQFGGVGDSTDTQYF.

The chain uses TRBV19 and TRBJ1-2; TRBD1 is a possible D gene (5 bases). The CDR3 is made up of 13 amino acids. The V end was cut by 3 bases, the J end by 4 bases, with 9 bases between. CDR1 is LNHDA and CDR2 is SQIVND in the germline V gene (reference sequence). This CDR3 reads CASSIGTGYGYTF. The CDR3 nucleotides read TGTGCCAGTAGTATTGGGACTGGCTATGGCTACACCTTC.

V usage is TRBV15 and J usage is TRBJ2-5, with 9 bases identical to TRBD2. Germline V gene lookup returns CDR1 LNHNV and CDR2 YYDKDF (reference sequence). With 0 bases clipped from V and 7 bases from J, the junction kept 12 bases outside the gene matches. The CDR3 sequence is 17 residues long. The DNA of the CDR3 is TGTGCCACCAGCAGAGATTTTTTGAGGGCGGGAGGGGGGACCCAGTACTTC. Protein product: CATSRDFLRAGGGTQYF. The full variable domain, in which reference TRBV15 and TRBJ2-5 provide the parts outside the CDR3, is DAMVIQNPRYQVTQFGKPVTLSCSQTLNHNVMYWYQQKSSQAPKLLFHYYDKDFNNEADTPDNFQSRRPNTSFCFLDIRSPGLGDTAMYLCATSRDFLRAGGGTQYFGPGTRLLVL.

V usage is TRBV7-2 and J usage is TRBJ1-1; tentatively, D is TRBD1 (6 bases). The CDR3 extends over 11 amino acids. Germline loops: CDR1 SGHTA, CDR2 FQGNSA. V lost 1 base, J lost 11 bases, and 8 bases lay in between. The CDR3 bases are TGTGCCAGCAGCTTAGACAGGGATGCTTTCTTT. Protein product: CASSLDRDAFF.

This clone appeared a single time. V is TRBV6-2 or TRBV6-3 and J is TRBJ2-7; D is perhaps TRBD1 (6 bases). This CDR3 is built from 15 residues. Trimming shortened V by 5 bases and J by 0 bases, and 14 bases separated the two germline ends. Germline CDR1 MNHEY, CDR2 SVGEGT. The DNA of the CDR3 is TGTGCCAGCAGTCACTACCGGACAGTCTCCTACGAGCAGTACTTC. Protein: CASSHYRTVSYEQYF.

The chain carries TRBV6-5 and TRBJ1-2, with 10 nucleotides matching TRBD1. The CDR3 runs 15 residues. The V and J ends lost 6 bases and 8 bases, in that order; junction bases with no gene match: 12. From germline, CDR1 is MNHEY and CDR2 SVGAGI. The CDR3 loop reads CASRGLVGTGVGYTF. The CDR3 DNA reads TGTGCCAGCAGGGGTTTGGTGGGGACAGGGGTCGGCTACACCTTC.

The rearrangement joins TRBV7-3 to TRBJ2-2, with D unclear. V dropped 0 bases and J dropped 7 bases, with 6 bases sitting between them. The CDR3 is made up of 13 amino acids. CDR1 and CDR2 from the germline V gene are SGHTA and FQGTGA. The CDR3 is CASSLTQDGELFF. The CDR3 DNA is TGTGCCAGCAGCTTAACGCAGGACGGGGAGCTGTTTTTT.

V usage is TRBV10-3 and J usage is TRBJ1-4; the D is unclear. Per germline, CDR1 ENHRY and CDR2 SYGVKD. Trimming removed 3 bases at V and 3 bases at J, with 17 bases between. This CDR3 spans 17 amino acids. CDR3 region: CAISDPDMIVSNEKLFF. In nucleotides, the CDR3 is TGTGCCATCAGTGACCCAGATATGATCGTCTCTAATGAAAAACTGTTTTTT.

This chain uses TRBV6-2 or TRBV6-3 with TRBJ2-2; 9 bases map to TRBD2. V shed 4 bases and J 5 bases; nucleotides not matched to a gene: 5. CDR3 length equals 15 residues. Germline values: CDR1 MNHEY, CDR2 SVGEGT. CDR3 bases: TGTGCCAGCAGTTTTCTAGCGGGGACAACCGGGGAGCTGTTTTTT. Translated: CASSFLAGTTGELFF.